Following are 9 T cell receptor beta chains from one sample sequenced in a study of cytomegalovirus exposure and HLA in healthy donors. Primers included in the PCR were 60 Vbeta and 13 Jbeta primers. Here immunoSEQ multiplex PCR was the method, and the copy in TCRdb shows in-frame clones only, minus some. The sample has around 150,000 clones; roughly 80% are singletons. Sequences were obtained from PBMCs. Receptor source: a woman aged 40 to 55 in good health and CMV-seropositive.

The rearrangement joins TRBV19 to TRBJ1-5; the D gene is possibly TRBD1 (5 bases). Germline V gene data show CDR1 as LNHDA and CDR2 as SQIVND (reference sequence). This CDR3 is built from 16 residues. Trimming removed 3 bases from V and 6 bases from J, with 18 bases in between. This chain's CDR3 is CASSIQSASGGQPQHF. Here the CDR3 DNA reads TGTGCCAGTAGTATTCAGTCGGCCTCGGGGGGTCAGCCCCAGCATTTT. The full variable domain, its missing parts supplied by reference TRBV19 and TRBJ1-5, is DGGITQSPKYLFRKEGQNVTLSCEQNLNHDAMYWYRQDPGQGLRLIYYSQIVNDFQKGDIAEGYSVSREKKESFPLTVTSAQKNPTAFYLCASSIQSASGGQPQHFGDGTRLSIL.

The J gene is TRBJ2-1, the V gene TRBV19; D not resolved. This CDR3 is 13 amino acids long. V gave up 6 bases and J gave up 9 bases, with 15 bases separating them. Germline V lookup: CDR1 LNHDA, CDR2 SQIVND (reference sequence). The CDR3 nucleotides are TGTGCCAGTAGCCCGGTGGTGTCTTCTGAGCAGTTCTTC. As protein: CASSPVVSSEQFF.

The rearrangement uses TRBV6-5 and TRBJ1-1; 9 positions match TRBD1. Germline assignment: CDR1 MNHEY and CDR2 SVGAGI. Germline trimming cut 10 bases from V and 3 bases from J; bases unmatched to any gene: 3. CDR3 length equals 12 residues. The CDR3, as DNA: TGTGCCACCCGGACAGGGGACACTGAAGCTTTCTTT. Protein sequence: CATRTGDTEAFF.

This chain connects TRBV28 to TRBJ1-3, with a possible D match to TRBD1 (6 bases). V lost 4 bases, J lost 0 bases, and 16 bases lay in between. The germline V gene encodes CDR1 MDHEN and CDR2 SYDVKM. This CDR3 spans 17 amino acids. The CDR3 reads CASSSGTRIISGNTIYF. CDR3 DNA: TGTGCCAGCAGTTCCGGGACACGAATTATCTCTGGAAACACCATATATTTT.

The chain links TRBV30 to TRBJ2-3; 7 nucleotides line up with TRBD2. V gave up 2 bases and J gave up 2 bases; unmatched junction bases: 22. Germline CDR1 is GTSNPN and CDR2 is SVGIG (reference sequence). This CDR3 is 20 amino acids long. The CDR3 nucleotides are TGTGCCTGGAGTCCCCCTTACCCCGGACTAGTCAGACACAACACAGATACGCAGTATTTT. This encodes CAWSPPYPGLVRHNTDTQYF.

The table lists this clone with a few counts. V is TRBV30 and J is TRBJ1-1; D possibly corresponds to TRBD1 (6 bases). In germline, CDR1 is GTSNPN, CDR2 SVGIG (reference sequence). The CDR3 covers 14 residues. Trimming took 4 bases from V and 4 from J, leaving 16 bases between them. The CDR3, as DNA: TGTGCCTGGACCGAACAGGGTGCGGGCACTGAAGCTTTCTTT. Amino acids: CAWTEQGAGTEAFF.

Notes on this clone: Within the sample, other DNA sequences also encode this same CDR3. The rearrangement joins TRBV18 to TRBJ2-7; 9 bases agree with TRBD1. The CDR3 runs to 14 residues. Trimming at V came to 2 bases and at J to 2 bases, leaving 1 base not matched to a gene. Germline V gene sequence: CDR1 KGHSH, CDR2 LQKENI. The CDR3 bases are TGTGCCAGCTCACCAGGGACAGGGCCCTACGAGCAGTACTTC. Its translation is CASSPGTGPYEQYF.

This chain links TRBV29-1 with TRBJ2-1, with 7 bases lining up with TRBD2. Germline loops: CDR1 SQVTM, CDR2 ANQGSEA. This CDR3 has 14 residues. J lost 4 bases, V lost 4 bases, and 7 bases had no gene match. This CDR3 reads CSVVREGGYNEQFF. The CDR3 region has the DNA TGCAGCGTTGTCAGAGAGGGAGGGTACAATGAGCAGTTCTTC.

The rearrangement joins TRBV6-1 to TRBJ2-7; 11 bases line up with TRBD2. Trimming removed 5 bases from V and 6 bases from J; junction bases left unmatched: 9. CDR3 length equals 15 residues. In germline, CDR1 is MNHNS, CDR2 SASEGT. CDR3 region: CASSSWTSGRGEQYF. As DNA, the CDR3 is TGTGCCAGCAGTTCGTGGACTAGCGGGCGTGGCGAGCAGTACTTC.